One sample yielded the 4 T cell receptor beta chains listed below, sequenced in a study of cytomegalovirus exposure and HLA in healthy donors. Profiling relied on immunoSEQ multiplex PCR, and the TCRdb table lists in-frame clones only, not all of them. Of around 140,000 clones in the sample, 85% to 95% are singletons; the top ten hold about 2%. Sequencing was done on a sample of PBMCs. The source of these receptors is a man aged 18 to 29 in good health and CMV-seropositive.

In its sample, this clone was seen once. The CDR3 DNA reads as TGTGCCACCACTACGATGGAGGCACTTAGCGGGGTCAGCTACAATGAGCAGTTCTTC. This gives the protein CATTTMEALSGVSYNEQFF. The rearrangement uses TRBV15 and TRBJ2-1, with 8 bases fitting TRBD2. Germline CDR1 LNHNV, CDR2 YYDKDF (reference sequence). The CDR3 totals 19 residues. Trimming cost V 7 bases and J 3 bases; bases outside gene matches: 20.

V gene TRBV14 combines with J gene TRBJ2-2; D perhaps matches TRBD2 (5 bases). V gave up 7 bases and J gave up 0 bases, with 6 bases separating them. From germline, CDR1 is SGHDN and CDR2 FVKESK. There are 13 residues in the CDR3. In DNA form, the CDR3 reads TGTGCCAGCAAGCGGTCGAACACCGGGGAGCTGTTTTTT. It is translated as CASKRSNTGELFF.

Here the CDR3 DNA reads TGTGCCAGCAGTGAAGCCCTCAGGACAGGGCTTGGCTACACCTTC. Translating gives CASSEALRTGLGYTF. The gene calls are TRBV6-1 and TRBJ1-2, with TRBD1 matching over 8 bases. The CDR3 sequence is 15 residues long. The J segment lost 7 bases and the V segment lost 0 bases, leaving 7 bases of the junction unmatched. The V gene's germline CDR1 is MNHNS and CDR2 SASEGT.

CDR3 loop: CASRGMTTGQETQYF. In nucleotides, the CDR3 is TGTGCCAGCAGAGGAATGACGACAGGGCAAGAGACCCAGTACTTC. This chain uses TRBV5-4 with TRBJ2-5; 7 positions agree with TRBD1. This CDR3 contains 15 residues. Looked up from germline, CDR1 is SGHNT and CDR2 is YYREEE (reference sequence). After removal of 5 bases from V and 2 bases from J, the junction contained 9 bases not matched to a gene.